This TCR beta chain was captured by sequencing in a study of response to subunit inactivated influenza vaccine (dated by TCRdb to 2017 to 2018). In the study overall: Deep quantitative profiling of the T cell receptor repertoire was used in the study to follow responses to a trivalent subunit inactivated influenza vaccine.

The method behind the library was RT-PCR. The sequencing machine was an Illumina HiSeq 2500. TCRdb reanalyzed the raw reads on its own, using fastp at Q25 for trimming and MiXCR for clone calling, and kept in-frame beta chains. Rows matching on CDR3 protein sequence are summarized as one entry with the most common DNA and genes. Present in this sample are 500,000 or so distinct CDR3 sequences, 9.5% to 13% of which were seen just once. The ten largest clones add up to approximately 12% of the sample. Here is what the overall study found, with its caveats: The authors suggested that each seasonal influenza vaccination may recruit only a limited number of new T cells.

To note about this clonotype: This clone's antigen is unknown. Base qualities are missing; no much larger clone stands one base away.

Interpreted using the paper, the time point label stands for: 45 to 50 days after influenza vaccine administration. V is pared back by 6 bases and J by 1 base, with 15 bases lying between the germline termini. For CDR1 and CDR2, the germline V gene lists SQVTM and ANQGSEA. The CDR3 runs 14 amino acids, cysteine and phenylalanine included. Only the CDR3 DNA is retained, 42 bases long and in frame from the first base. The chain was built from TRBV29-1 and TRBJ1-1; perhaps TRBD1 is the D gene, with 6 bases matching. The specimen was PBMCs from blood, collected 40 to 50 days after vaccination. The TCR originated in a man aged 50 to 60 who received an inactivated influenza vaccine. Donor details come from another sample of the same person, matched by shared clones. The CDR3 region reads CSVKKQGPNTEAFF. The DNA is TGCAGCGTCAAAAAACAGGGCCCGAACACTGAAGCTTTCTTT.